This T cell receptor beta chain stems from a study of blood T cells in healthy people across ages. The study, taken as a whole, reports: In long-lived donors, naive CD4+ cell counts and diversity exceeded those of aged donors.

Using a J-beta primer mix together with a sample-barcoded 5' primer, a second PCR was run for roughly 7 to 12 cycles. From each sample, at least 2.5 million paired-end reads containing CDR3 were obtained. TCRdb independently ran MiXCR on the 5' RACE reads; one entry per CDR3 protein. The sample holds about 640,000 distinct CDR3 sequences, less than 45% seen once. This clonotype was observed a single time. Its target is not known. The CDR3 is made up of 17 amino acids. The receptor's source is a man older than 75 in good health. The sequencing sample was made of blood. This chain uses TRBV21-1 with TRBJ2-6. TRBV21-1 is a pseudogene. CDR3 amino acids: CASSKAGRNSGANVLTF. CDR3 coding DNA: TGTGCCAGCAGCAAAGCGGGACGAAACTCTGGGGCCAACGTCCTGACTTTC.